Listed here are 20 T cell receptor beta chains from one sample, sequenced in a study of shared clonotypes between healthy human individuals. The table came from immunoSEQ multiplex PCR; TCRdb's copy has only in-frame clones and leaves some out. The sample has some 500,000 clones, 90% to 96% seen once. Sequencing input: naive CD4+ T cells sorted from blood. Indicated subset: CD45RA+ positively selected. These receptors came from a woman aged 25 to 39 in good health.

The rearrangement joins TRBV2 to TRBJ2-2; 9 nucleotides agree with TRBD1. V dropped 6 bases and J dropped 4; count of bases not matched to a gene: 6. From germline, CDR1 is SNHLY and CDR2 FYNNEI. The CDR3 runs 15 residues. The CDR3 DNA follows: TGTGCCAGCAGAGAACAGGGGGCGAGCACCGGGGAGCTGTTTTTT. It encodes CASREQGASTGELFF.

V is TRBV10-3 and J is TRBJ2-7; 9 nucleotides align to TRBD1. The germline V gene encodes CDR1 ENHRY and CDR2 SYGVKD. V gave up 6 bases and J gave up 9 bases; unmatched junction bases: 12. The CDR3 is 14 residues long. The CDR3 nucleotides are TGTGCCATCAGGCAGGGACAGGGTCTGCCGGGGCAGTACTTC. Translated, it gives CAIRQGQGLPGQYF.

The chain is built from TRBV28 and TRBJ2-4; D might be TRBD2 (6 bases). Germline V gene sequence: CDR1 MDHEN, CDR2 SYDVKM. This CDR3 is 16 amino acids long. Trimming took 3 bases from V and 0 from J, leaving 12 bases between them. The DNA of the CDR3 is TGTGCCAGCAGTTTCGGGACGGGAGTAGCCAAAAACATTCAGTACTTC. The encoded protein is CASSFGTGVAKNIQYF.

This chain connects TRBV6-6 to TRBJ1-2; TRBD1 matches at 7 bases. J was trimmed by 6 bases and V by 0 bases; bases with no gene match: 10. This CDR3 has 16 amino acids. Germline V gene sequence: CDR1 MNHNY, CDR2 SVGAGI (reference sequence). The CDR3 protein is CASSYSETGFGDGYTF. CDR3 DNA: TGTGCCAGCAGTTACTCCGAGACAGGGTTCGGCGATGGCTACACCTTC.

The chain carries TRBV5-4 and TRBJ2-1; TRBD1 matches 9 bases. Trimming at V came to 0 bases and at J to 7 bases, leaving 5 bases not matched to a gene. The CDR3 length is 15 residues. From germline, CDR1 is SGHNT and CDR2 YYREEE (reference sequence). The CDR3 protein is CASSLDTGGWNEQFF. DNA of the CDR3: TGTGCCAGCAGCTTGGATACAGGGGGCTGGAATGAGCAGTTCTTC.

This chain joins TRBV27 and TRBJ2-2; 15 bases line up with TRBD2. The CDR3 consists of 18 residues. Per germline, CDR1 MNHEY and CDR2 SMNVEV (reference sequence). The V and J ends lost 4 bases and 3 bases, in that order; junction bases with no gene match: 6. CDR3 bases: TGTGCCAGCAGTTCACAAGGACTAGCGGGAGGGCACACCGGGGAGCTGTTTTTT. It yields the protein CASSSQGLAGGHTGELFF.

The rearrangement joins TRBV11-1 to TRBJ2-7; either TRBD1 or TRBD2 may fit D (5 bases each). Trimming removed 3 bases from V and 2 bases from J, with 8 bases in between. CDR1 SGHAT and CDR2 FQDESV come from the germline V gene (reference sequence). This CDR3 is built from 13 residues. The chain's CDR3 is CASSFGATYEQYF. The CDR3 DNA sequence: TGTGCCAGCAGCTTCGGGGCTACCTACGAGCAGTACTTC.

This sequence joins TRBV5-6 and TRBJ1-1; TRBD1 aligns across 7 bases. Trimming cost V 0 bases and J 1 base; bases outside gene matches: 3. The CDR3 loop spans 15 amino acids. The germline gives CDR1 SGHDT, CDR2 YYEEEE. CDR3 in amino acids: CASSLDGTANTEAFF. CDR3 coding DNA: TGTGCCAGCAGCTTGGATGGGACAGCGAACACTGAAGCTTTCTTT.

This clone has just one count. The V gene is TRBV2, the J gene TRBJ2-1; no clear D. The CDR3 totals 16 residues. The V end lost 2 bases, the J end lost 2 bases, and 13 bases lay between the germline ends. Germline V gives CDR1 SNHLY, CDR2 FYNNEI. CDR3: CASSEFAAATYNEQFF. CDR3 sequence (DNA): TGTGCCAGCAGTGAATTTGCGGCTGCGACCTACAATGAGCAGTTCTTC.

This sequence joins TRBV6-6 and TRBJ1-1, with 7 bases matching TRBD1. The CDR3 consists of 15 residues. The germline V gene has CDR1 MNHNY and CDR2 SVGAGI (reference sequence). J lost 1 base, V lost 5 bases, and 7 bases had no gene match. In DNA, the CDR3 is TGTGCCAGCAGTGGCCGGACAGGTTCGAACACTGAAGCTTTCTTT. This translates into CASSGRTGSNTEAFF.

CDR3 loop: CASSLLLDRRDQPQHF. The DNA for the CDR3 is TGTGCCAGCAGCTTGTTGCTCGACCGGCGGGATCAGCCCCAGCATTTT. V is TRBV7-8 and J is TRBJ1-5, with unresolved D. V was shortened by 3 bases and J by 5 bases, with 17 bases between the two germline ends. Germline CDR1 reads SGHVS; CDR2 reads FQNEAQ. The CDR3 spans 16 residues.

V gene TRBV5-6 combines with J gene TRBJ2-7; TRBD2 might be the D (6 bases). V lost 4 bases, J lost 6 bases, and 14 bases lay in between. The CDR3 spans 13 residues. Germline values: CDR1 SGHDT, CDR2 YYEEEE. The CDR3 DNA is TGTGCCAGCAGCCTAAGCGGGCGGCTCGAGCAGTACTTC. It codes for CASSLSGRLEQYF.

V gene TRBV5-6 combines with J gene TRBJ2-7; a weak D match, TRBD2 (5 bases). V gave up 4 bases and J gave up 5 bases, with 19 bases separating them. The CDR3 totals 15 residues. The V gene's germline CDR1 is SGHDT and CDR2 YYEEEE. The CDR3 nucleotides are TGTGCCAGCAGCCCGAATGGGTACTATAGCGACGAGCAGTACTTC. It is translated as CASSPNGYYSDEQYF.

The rearrangement uses TRBV10-2 and TRBJ2-7; D ambiguous. CDR3 size: 14 residues. Germline V CDR1 and CDR2: WSHSY, SAAADI. V dropped 0 bases and J dropped 6 bases, with 12 bases sitting between them. CDR3 nucleotide sequence: TGCGCCAGCAGTGAGTCCTGGGGTTTGGTCGAGCAGTACTTC. Translation: CASSESWGLVEQYF.

The rearrangement uses TRBV28 and TRBJ1-3, with no clear D. Between the trimmed V and J ends, which lost 6 bases and 4 bases, there was a span of 16 bases. This CDR3 has 15 residues. Germline V gives CDR1 MDHEN, CDR2 SYDVKM. CDR3 in amino acids: CASRPFRQNGNTIYF. CDR3 nucleotide sequence: TGTGCCAGCAGGCCTTTTCGTCAGAACGGAAACACCATATATTTT.

The gene calls are TRBV11-2 and TRBJ2-2; 9 bases match TRBD2. From germline, CDR1 is SGHAT and CDR2 FQNNGV. V shed 5 bases, J shed 0 bases, and the junction held 13 bases outside the gene matches. This CDR3 region has 19 residues. CDR3 sequence (DNA): TGTGCCAGCAGCACCCCGGGACTAGCTTTCTTCGCGAACACCGGGGAGCTGTTTTTT. Its translation is CASSTPGLAFFANTGELFF.

The DNA for the CDR3 is TGTGCCAGCAGCCGGGGACCGAGTAATGAAAAACTGTTTTTT. Translating gives CASSRGPSNEKLFF. This chain connects TRBV7-9 to TRBJ1-4, with D perhaps matching TRBD1 (5 bases). The germline V gene encodes CDR1 SEHNR and CDR2 FQNEAQ (reference sequence). This CDR3 region has 14 residues. V was shortened by 5 bases and J by 4 bases, with 11 bases between the two germline ends.

V and J are TRBV28 and TRBJ2-3, with a possible D match to TRBD2 (6 bases). V was pared by 5 bases and J by 0 bases, with 15 bases between. This CDR3 is 16 amino acids long. Germline V gene sequence: CDR1 MDHEN, CDR2 SYDVKM. CDR3 residues: CASSPASDPSTDTQYF. The CDR3 coding sequence is TGTGCCAGCAGTCCAGCTAGCGACCCTAGCACAGATACGCAGTATTTT.

As DNA, the CDR3 is TGTGCCAGCAGGGGGACAGGGTACACCGGGGAGCTGTTTTTT. It yields the protein CASRGTGYTGELFF. The chain links TRBV6-1 to TRBJ2-2; 9 bases agree with TRBD1. Looked up from germline, CDR1 is MNHNS and CDR2 is SASEGT. The CDR3 runs to 14 residues. V gave up 6 bases and J gave up 3 bases; unmatched junction bases: 2.

This chain connects TRBV5-6 to TRBJ1-1; perhaps TRBD1 as D (6 bases). Trimming shortened V by 2 bases and J by 3 bases, and 11 bases separated the two germline ends. Germline CDR1 reads SGHDT; CDR2 reads YYEEEE. CDR3 length equals 14 residues. The CDR3 spells CASSFISGDTEAFF. DNA of the CDR3: TGTGCCAGCAGCTTCATTTCAGGGGACACTGAAGCTTTCTTT.